The sequence of this T cell receptor (beta chain) was determined in a study of OX40 agonist ivuxolimab in advanced cancers. Study outcomes and limitations: No determination was made of the antigen specificity of the expanded peripheral T cells. Clonal expansion by week 6 occurred in CD4+ and CD8+ blood T cells (at 0.1 to 3.0 mg/kg).

CDR1 and CDR2 from the germline V gene are MDHEN and SYDVKM. With 2 bases clipped from V and 4 bases from J, the junction kept 13 bases outside the gene matches. The CDR3 totals 19 residues. To note about this clone: Its antigen is still unknown.

The protocol was immunoSEQ multiplex PCR, while the TCRdb copy is restricted to in-frame clones and leaves out a portion. The sample shows 50,000 to 55,000 clones, around 82% of them seen only once. The receptor was isolated from an adult with an advanced solid tumor such as melanoma, head and neck, liver or kidney cancer. The J gene is TRBJ2-1, the V gene TRBV28; TRBD1 agrees at 11 bases. The input for sequencing was CD4+ or CD8+ T cells sorted from blood, taken in a trial of the OX40 agonist ivuxolimab. The CDR3 reads CASSLNMVGTGGIYNEQFF. CDR3 bases: TGTGCCAGCAGTTTAAATATGGTCGGGACAGGGGGTATTTACAATGAGCAGTTCTTC.